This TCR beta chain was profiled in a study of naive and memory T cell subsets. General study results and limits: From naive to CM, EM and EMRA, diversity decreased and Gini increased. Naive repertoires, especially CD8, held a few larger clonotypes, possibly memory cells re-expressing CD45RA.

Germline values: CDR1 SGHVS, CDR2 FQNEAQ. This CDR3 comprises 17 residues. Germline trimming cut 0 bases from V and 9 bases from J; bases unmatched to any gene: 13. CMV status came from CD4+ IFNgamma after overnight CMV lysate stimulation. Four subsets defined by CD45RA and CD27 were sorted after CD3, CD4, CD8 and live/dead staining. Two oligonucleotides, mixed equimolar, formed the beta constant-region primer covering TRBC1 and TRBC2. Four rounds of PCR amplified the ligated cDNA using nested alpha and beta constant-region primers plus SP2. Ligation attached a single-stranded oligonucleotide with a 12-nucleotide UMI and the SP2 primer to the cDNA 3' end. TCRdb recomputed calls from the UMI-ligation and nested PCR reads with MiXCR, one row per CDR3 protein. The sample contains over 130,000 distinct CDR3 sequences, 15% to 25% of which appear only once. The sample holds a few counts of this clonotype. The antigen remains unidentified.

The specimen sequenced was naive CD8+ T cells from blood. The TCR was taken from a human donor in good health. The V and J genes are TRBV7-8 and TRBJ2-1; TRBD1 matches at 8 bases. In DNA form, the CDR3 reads TGTGCCAGCAGCTTAGCGCTTGGGCAGGGGGCTTGGGGTGAGCAGTTCTTC. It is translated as CASSLALGQGAWGEQFF.